This is a list of T cell receptor beta chains from one sample in a study of spatial heterogeneity in lung cancer. Each CDR3 protein gets one entry after TCRdb re-called the 5' RACE reads with MiXCR. The sample lists about 82,000 distinct CDR3 sequences, about 12% seen once, with around 4.3% in the top ten. The source material was PBMCs, sampled at surgery. The source is a male donor with early-stage non-small cell lung cancer. Both conserved end residues are part of each CDR3.

TRBV5-5	CASSSGPNSNQPQHF
TRBV20-1	CSTEGGLDINEQYF
TRBV5-1	CASSSGGITDTQYF
TRBV14	CASSHRTGANTGELFF
TRBV7-2	CASSSGVENQPQHF
TRBV19	CASCRGFDNQPQHF
TRBV5-1	CASSRGAGSDEQFF
TRBV12-3/TRBV12-4	CASQEGPRSYEQYF
TRBV2	CASSGAGGYTGELFF
TRBV5-1	CASRSDGDSNQPQHF
TRBV27	CASSFGRNQPQHF
TRBV6-1	CASILDPSGNTIYF
TRBV20-1	CSARKGGASSGNTIYF
TRBV19	CASSTSGGQPQHF
TRBV24-1	CATANGQGGNEQYF